The 28 T cell receptor beta chains below were found in one sample sequenced in a study of Graves' ophthalmopathy and Graves' hyperthyroidism. Transcripts of RNA were the source for amplifying TCR beta CDR3 regions. Scientists carried out first-round RT-PCR using HTBI primers and then a second-round multiplex PCR. TCRdb re-called the multiplex PCR reads with MiXCR, one entry per CDR3 protein. This sample has about 1.2 million distinct CDR3 sequences, with 35% to 40% found just once. The sample taken for sequencing was peripheral blood or thyroid tissue (not recorded which). Every receptor here comes from an adult man with Graves' hyperthyroidism.

The chain recombines TRBV19 with TRBJ1-2; D not certain. CDR3 size: 17 residues. Trimming stripped 2 bases from V and 6 bases from J, with 22 bases between. In germline, CDR1 is LNHDA, CDR2 SQIVND (reference sequence). The DNA of the CDR3 is TGTGCCAGTAGTATAAGTTTCTCGCGGGGATTAGGAGATGGCTACACCTTC. It translates to CASSISFSRGLGDGYTF.

This clonotype has at least ten counts. This rearrangement joins TRBV7-9 to TRBJ1-3; TRBD1 matches at 7 bases. Germline V gene lookup returns CDR1 SEHNR and CDR2 FQNEAQ (reference sequence). This CDR3 has 16 amino acids. J gave up 0 bases and V 5 bases, and 7 bases lay outside the gene matches. The CDR3 here is CASSSEGGDSGNTIYF. The CDR3 DNA reads TGTGCCAGCAGCAGCGAAGGGGGCGACTCTGGAAACACCATATATTTT.

This clonotype was seen repeatedly, ten times or more. The rearrangement joins TRBV7-8 to TRBJ1-5; D gene ambiguous. The V and J ends lost 0 bases and 6 bases respectively, with 15 bases between them. CDR3 length equals 16 residues. CDR1 and CDR2 (germline): SGHVS, FQNEAQ. The CDR3 sequence: CASSLARTRLGQPQHF. DNA for the CDR3: TGTGCCAGCAGCTTAGCGAGGACCCGGCTGGGTCAGCCCCAGCATTTT.

This clonotype appeared many times. The V and J genes are TRBV12-3 or TRBV12-4 and TRBJ2-5, with 8 bases fitting TRBD1. The length of the CDR3 is 14 residues. V lost 5 bases, J lost 5 bases, and 7 bases stayed unmatched. This CDR3 reads CASSLPTGVETQYF. The CDR3 nucleotides read TGTGCCAGCAGTCTCCCGACAGGGGTGGAGACCCAGTACTTC.

The chain couples TRBV12-3 or TRBV12-4 to TRBJ1-6, with TRBD1 matching 8 bases. With V trimmed by 6 bases and J by 4 bases, 17 bases remained unmatched. CDR3 size: 19 residues. In nucleotides, the CDR3 is TGTGCCAGCAGCGTAGCCCAGACAGGGGACAGATTGTATAATTCACCCCTCCACTTT. Its protein is CASSVAQTGDRLYNSPLHF.

DNA of the CDR3: TGCAGCGTTGAAGTAAACCGGGACAGGGTCTCCTACGAGCAGTACTTC. This sequence encodes CSVEVNRDRVSYEQYF. V usage is TRBV29-1 and J usage is TRBJ2-7; TRBD1 agrees at 9 bases. This CDR3 spans 16 amino acids. V was pared by 1 base and J by 0 bases, with 7 bases of the junction left unmatched. Germline V CDR1 and CDR2: SQVTM, ANQGSEA.

There are many counts of this clonotype. This chain joins TRBV7-2 and TRBJ2-7; D is uncertain. The V gene's germline CDR1 is SGHTA and CDR2 FQGNSA. This CDR3 spans 14 amino acids. Trimming cost V 1 base and J 2 bases, with 9 bases left between them. In DNA form, the CDR3 reads TGTGCCAGCAGCTTAGGACAAATCCCCTACGAGCAGTACTTC. The encoded protein is CASSLGQIPYEQYF.

About this clonotype itself: The CDR3 end shows no conserved phenylalanine or tryptophan, and so a read error is likely. The V gene is TRBV7-9, the J gene TRBJ1-2; D is unclear. V was trimmed by 4 bases and J by 0 bases, leaving 12 bases between them. The CDR3 sequence is 15 residues long. Germline assignment: CDR1 SEHNR and CDR2 FQNEAQ (reference sequence). The CDR3: CASSSVQRPNYGYTS. The CDR3 region has the DNA TGTGCCAGCAGCTCGGTCCAGCGTCCTAACTATGGCTACACCTCC.

The gene calls are TRBV29-1 and TRBJ1-2; D perhaps matches TRBD1 (5 bases). V was cut by 8 bases and J by 2 bases, with 12 bases left in between. Germline lookup yields CDR1 SQVTM and CDR2 ANQGSEA. This CDR3 spans 12 amino acids. The CDR3 is CSWDEKNYGYTF. The CDR3, as DNA: TGCAGCTGGGACGAGAAGAACTATGGCTACACCTTC.

A single count supports this clonotype. This rearrangement joins TRBV19 to TRBJ2-2; the match to TRBD2 covers 8 bases. The ends lost 9 bases at V and 3 bases at J; junction bases unmatched: 12. The CDR3 is 16 amino acids. The germline CDR1 and CDR2 sequences are LNHDA and SQIVND (reference sequence). DNA of the CDR3: TGTGCCAGCAGCAAGGGGGGCGGGGGGTACACCGGGGAGCTGTTTTTT. Amino acids: CASSKGGGGYTGELFF.

In its sample, this clonotype was seen many times. At one end the junction does not follow the germline gene, possibly because of a read error. This chain uses TRBV5-1 with TRBJ1-5, with D hard to call. The germline V gene has CDR1 SGHRS and CDR2 YFSETQ. The CDR3 is 14 amino acids. CDR3 protein: CASSLDGGNQPQHF. CDR3 DNA sequence: TGTGCCAGCAGCTTAGACGGTGGCAATCAGCCCCAGCATTTT.

Ten or more counts support this clonotype. This chain connects TRBV10-3 to TRBJ1-6; 7 bases align to TRBD1. The length of the CDR3 is 14 residues. Unmatched junction bases numbered 6, after V lost 10 bases and J lost 3 bases. Germline CDR1 is ENHRY and CDR2 is SYGVKD. The chain's CDR3 is CASVTGVYNSPLHF. The CDR3 coding sequence is TGTGCCAGCGTTACAGGGGTCTATAATTCACCCCTCCACTTT.

Turning to this clonotype: This clone may be a read error of a much larger clone one base away. The chain joins TRBV7-2 to TRBJ1-6; 9 bases line up with TRBD1. Germline-derived CDR1 and CDR2 are SGHTA and FQGNSA. The CDR3 totals 16 residues. The CDR3 is CASSYPDRGYNSSLHF. As DNA, the CDR3 is TGTGCCAGCAGCTACCCCGACAGGGGGTATAATTCATCCCTCCACTTT.

In its sample, this clonotype was seen many times. The chain carries TRBV29-1 and TRBJ1-1, with a possible D match to TRBD1 (6 bases). From germline, CDR1 is SQVTM and CDR2 ANQGSEA. V lost 3 bases and J lost 5, with 13 bases in between. CDR3 length: 13 residues. CDR3 bases: TGCAGCGTTGAGGGGGGGGCGAAGACTGAAGCTTTCTTT. Protein sequence: CSVEGGAKTEAFF.

This clonotype showed up just a few times. The J gene is TRBJ1-5, the V gene TRBV24-1; a weak D match, TRBD1 (5 bases). Germline CDR1 KGHDR, CDR2 SFDVKD. Trimming removed 11 bases at V and 6 bases at J, with 13 bases between. The CDR3 totals 12 residues. The DNA for the CDR3 is TGTGCCAGGACTGGGGGTCCTCAGCCCCAGCATTTT. Amino acids: CARTGGPQPQHF.

Many counts were recorded for this clonotype. The chain employs TRBV10-2 and TRBJ2-7; D is ambiguous. CDR3 length: 12 residues. Trimming removed 4 bases from V and 4 bases from J, with 8 bases in between. CDR1 WSHSY and CDR2 SAAADI come from the germline V gene. CDR3 in DNA: TGCGCCAGCAGTGGAGCGTCGTACGAGCAGTACTTC. Its translation: CASSGASYEQYF.

J is TRBJ1-1 and V is TRBV19; D is uncertain. Germline V lookup: CDR1 LNHDA, CDR2 SQIVND (reference sequence). Trimming took off 3 bases at V and 0 bases at J, with 8 bases between the two ends. The CDR3 is 14 residues long. The CDR3 DNA reads as TGTGCCAGTAGTATTGCAGAATTGAACACTGAAGCTTTCTTT. It encodes CASSIAELNTEAFF.

This clonotype has at least ten counts. The chain employs TRBV20-1 and TRBJ1-5, with D hard to call. The ends were cut back, 7 bases at V and 0 bases at J, with 10 bases in the middle. CDR1 is DFQATT, CDR2 SNEGSKA, per germline (reference sequence). This CDR3 region has 13 residues. The CDR3 here is CSVNSDSNQPQHF. DNA for the CDR3: TGCAGTGTCAACAGCGATAGCAATCAGCCCCAGCATTTT.

There are a few counts of this clonotype. A read error is possible here, since a much larger clone lies one base away. V usage is TRBV7-9 and J usage is TRBJ2-7, with 7 bases fitting TRBD1. V lost 5 bases to trimming and J lost 7 bases; unmatched junction nucleotides: 8. Germline CDR1 and CDR2: SEHNR and FQNEAQ (reference sequence). The CDR3 covers 13 residues. The DNA of the CDR3 is TGTGCCAGCAGCCCGCCGACAGGGCAGGAGCAGTACTTC. It codes for CASSPPTGQEQYF.

The V and J genes are TRBV10-3 and TRBJ2-5, with D possibly being TRBD1 (6 bases). This CDR3 spans 11 amino acids. V dropped 6 bases and J dropped 9 bases, with 11 bases sitting between them. The germline gives CDR1 ENHRY, CDR2 SYGVKD. The CDR3: CAIRSGDAQYF. The CDR3 DNA reads as TGTGCCATCAGATCAGGGGATGCCCAGTACTTC.

As regards this clonotype: The junction departs from the called germline gene at one end, perhaps through a read error. The rearrangement links TRBV10-3 to TRBJ2-2; D is undetermined. Germline V gives CDR1 ENHRY, CDR2 SYGVKD. The CDR3 spans 13 residues. CDR3 residues: CASSPEQTGELFF. DNA for the CDR3: TGTGCCAGCAGTCCCGAACAGACAGGGGAGCTGTTTTTT.

The rearrangement joins TRBV7-6 to TRBJ2-6, with 12 bases matching TRBD1. The CDR3 has 20 residues. V lost 4 bases, J lost 0 bases, and 10 bases stayed unmatched. Germline values: CDR1 SGHVS, CDR2 FNYEAQ. CDR3 residues: CASSSSMGQGASSGANVLTF. The CDR3, as DNA: TGTGCCAGCAGCTCCTCCATGGGACAGGGGGCTAGCTCTGGGGCCAACGTCCTGACTTTC.

This clonotype was observed a handful of times. The chain is built from TRBV7-2 and TRBJ1-2; no clear D gene. CDR3 size: 15 residues. V lost 5 bases to trimming and J lost 5 bases, with 18 bases between them. Germline CDR1 reads SGHTA; CDR2 reads FQGNSA. The CDR3 loop reads CASSRSGREFYGYTF. The CDR3 DNA reads as TGTGCCAGCAGCCGATCCGGGAGGGAGTTTTATGGCTACACCTTC.

This clonotype turned up a few times. The chain has TRBV7-3 and TRBJ2-2, with TRBD1 matching over 7 bases. The trim removed 3 bases at V and 6 bases at J, leaving 13 bases unmatched. The CDR3 consists of 17 residues. Germline lookup yields CDR1 SGHTA and CDR2 FQGTGA. CDR3: CASSFWGSGQPPGELFF. DNA of the CDR3: TGTGCCAGCAGCTTCTGGGGGTCGGGACAGCCCCCCGGGGAGCTGTTTTTT.

This clonotype has at least ten counts. An end of the junction does not agree with germline; a read error may underlie this. V usage is TRBV14 and J usage is TRBJ2-5; no definite D call. The CDR3 is 13 amino acids. Looked up from germline, CDR1 is SGHDN and CDR2 is FVKESK. The CDR3 DNA follows: TGTGCCAGCAACCAAAGAAACCAAGAGACCCAGTACTTC. This sequence encodes CASNQRNQETQYF.

V and J are TRBV15 and TRBJ1-6, with D unclear. Germline V gene sequence: CDR1 LNHNV, CDR2 YYDKDF (reference sequence). Trimming shortened V by 8 bases and J by 13 bases, and 15 bases separated the two germline ends. The CDR3 is 12 amino acids. CDR3 region: CATCRNNPPLHF. The CDR3 DNA sequence: TGTGCCACCTGTCGCAATAACCCCCCCCTCCACTTT.

This rearrangement joins TRBV25-1 to TRBJ2-5, with D maybe TRBD2 (6 bases). Germline V gives CDR1 MGHDK, CDR2 SYGVNS. V dropped 4 bases and J dropped 2 bases, with 11 bases sitting between them. The CDR3 loop spans 14 amino acids. CDR3 nucleotides: TGTGCCAGCAGTGCGCGGGACTTTCAAGAGACCCAGTACTTC. It is translated as CASSARDFQETQYF.

This clonotype was seen more than once but under ten times. CDR3 sequence: CASSVDDAANTEAFF. CDR3 sequence (DNA): TGTGCCAGCAGCGTAGATGATGCGGCGAACACTGAAGCTTTCTTT. The chain has TRBV9 and TRBJ1-1; no definite D call. The CDR3 sequence is 15 residues long. Germline assignment: CDR1 SGDLS and CDR2 YYNGEE. V was trimmed by 0 bases and J by 1 base, leaving 10 bases between them.